A single sample gave rise to the 13 T cell receptor beta chains below, sequenced in a study of T cells in Graves' hyperthyroidism and ophthalmopathy. Amplification of TCR beta CDR3 regions was performed using RNA transcripts as template. With the HTBI primer set, the TCR CDR3 went through a first round of RT-PCR. MiXCR, run by TCRdb on the multiplex PCR reads, gives a single entry per CDR3 protein. This table holds about 350,000 distinct CDR3 sequences, 15% to 20% found once. The material sequenced was blood. The receptor set was obtained from a woman between 40 and 55 years old with Graves' ophthalmopathy.

V usage is TRBV15 and J usage is TRBJ2-7; 8 bases fit TRBD2. The CDR3 runs to 16 residues. Germline CDR1 and CDR2: LNHNV and YYDKDF (reference sequence). Unmatched junction bases numbered 6, after V lost 0 bases and J lost 2 bases. In nucleotides, the CDR3 is TGTGCCACCAGCAGAGATCGGGGGGGGGCCGCCTACGAGCAGTACTTC. Protein product: CATSRDRGGAAYEQYF.

A note on this clonotype: A read error may produce the germline difference seen at one junction end. The rearrangement uses TRBV30 and TRBJ1-1; the D gene is possibly TRBD1 (6 bases). CDR1 and CDR2 from the germline V gene are GTSNPN and SVGIG (reference sequence). The CDR3 spans 12 residues. CDR3: CAWSQGATEALF. The CDR3 nucleotides read TGTGCCTGGTCACAGGGTGCCACTGAAGCTCTCTTT.

This clonotype was found many times. The chain has TRBV20-1 and TRBJ2-7; 8 nucleotides align to TRBD2. In germline, CDR1 is DFQATT, CDR2 SNEGSKA (reference sequence). This CDR3 is 16 amino acids long. J was trimmed by 3 bases and V by 0 bases; bases with no gene match: 10. This chain's CDR3 is CSARDLALAGNYEQYF. CDR3 nucleotides: TGCAGTGCTAGAGATCTGGCTCTAGCGGGCAACTACGAGCAGTACTTC.

This clonotype was seen a handful of times. V usage is TRBV28 and J usage is TRBJ1-1; 7 nucleotides agree with TRBD1. Germline CDR1 MDHEN, CDR2 SYDVKM. This CDR3 has 14 amino acids. The trim removed 4 bases at V and 4 bases at J, leaving 6 bases unmatched. The CDR3 region is CASSSEGASTEAFF. CDR3 DNA sequence: TGTGCCAGCAGTTCGGAGGGGGCCAGCACTGAAGCTTTCTTT. The full variable domain, rest sourced from reference TRBV28 and TRBJ1-1, is DVKVTQSSRYLVKRTGEKVFLECVQDMDHENMFWYRQDPGLGLRLIYFSYDVKMKEKGDIPEGYSVSREKKERFSLILESASTNQTSMYLCASSSEGASTEAFFGQGTRLTVV.

This clonotype has ten or more counts. The V call is TRBV28, the J call TRBJ2-5, with 8 nucleotides matching TRBD2. The J segment lost 6 bases and the V segment lost 3 bases, leaving 6 bases of the junction unmatched. CDR1 is MDHEN and CDR2 is SYDVKM in the germline V gene. This CDR3 comprises 14 residues. CDR3 DNA: TGTGCCAGCAGTTTTTCGGGAGGGGTGAAGACCCAGTACTTC. Its translation is CASSFSGGVKTQYF.

The chain recombines TRBV10-3 with TRBJ2-7; 10 bases are a match to TRBD1. J gave up 4 bases and V 3 bases, and 9 bases lay outside the gene matches. CDR1 is ENHRY and CDR2 is SYGVKD in the germline V gene. CDR3 length: 16 residues. CDR3 loop: CAISDIIRTGGYEQYF. The CDR3 nucleotides read TGTGCCATCAGTGATATTATCCGGACAGGGGGGTACGAGCAGTACTTC.

This clonotype was observed many times. The chain carries TRBV11-1 and TRBJ2-3; D possibly corresponds to TRBD2 (6 bases). The CDR3 contains 16 residues. Trimming cost V 1 base and J 0 bases, with 11 bases left between them. Germline CDR1 and CDR2: SGHAT and FQDESV (reference sequence). CDR3 nucleotide sequence: TGTGCCAGCAGCTTAGGGGACTGGCTGAGCACAGATACGCAGTATTTT. It yields the protein CASSLGDWLSTDTQYF.

The CDR3 sequence is CASSPDRISGANVLTF. The CDR3 nucleotides read TGTGCCAGCAGCCCCGACAGGATCTCTGGGGCCAACGTCCTGACTTTC. The chain uses TRBV12-3 or TRBV12-4 and TRBJ2-6; a possible D gene is TRBD1 (6 bases). The ends were cut back, 6 bases at V and 0 bases at J, with 12 bases in the middle. This CDR3 spans 16 amino acids.

The rearrangement joins TRBV6-2 or TRBV6-3 to TRBJ1-5, with 9 bases lining up with TRBD1. There are 17 residues in the CDR3. Germline CDR1 reads MNHEY; CDR2 reads SVGEGT. V trimming: 5 bases; J trimming: 1 base; junction bases outside the gene matches: 9. This chain's CDR3 is CASSQSEGTGSNQPQHF. In nucleotides, the CDR3 is TGTGCCAGCAGTCAATCCGAAGGGACAGGGAGCAATCAGCCCCAGCATTTT.

V gene TRBV6-1 combines with J gene TRBJ2-1, with TRBD2 matching over 10 bases. Per germline, CDR1 MNHNS and CDR2 SASEGT. This CDR3 has 13 residues. Losses at the gene ends were 8 bases for V and 7 bases for J; bases not matched to a gene: 5. CDR3 DNA sequence: TGTGCCAGCGGGGTACTAGCGGGAAATGAGCAGTTCTTC. Residues: CASGVLAGNEQFF.

This clonotype was recorded at least ten times. The genes are TRBV7-3 and TRBJ2-5, with D possibly TRBD2 on 6 matching bases. V dropped 3 bases and J dropped 5 bases, with 13 bases sitting between them. This CDR3 has 14 amino acids. Per the germline V gene, CDR1 is SGHTA and CDR2 is FQGTGA. The CDR3 sequence is CASSFRASVETQYF. CDR3 nucleotide sequence: TGTGCCAGCAGCTTTAGGGCTAGCGTCGAGACCCAGTACTTC.

The V gene is TRBV6-1, the J gene TRBJ1-2; TRBD1 might be the D (5 bases). V gave up 0 bases and J gave up 5 bases, with 13 bases separating them. The CDR3 is made up of 15 amino acids. Germline CDR1 is MNHNS and CDR2 is SASEGT. CDR3 in amino acids: CASSEAVTAGYGYTF. CDR3 nucleotide sequence: TGTGCCAGCAGTGAAGCTGTGACAGCCGGGTATGGCTACACCTTC.

There are many counts of this clonotype. This sequence joins TRBV6-5 and TRBJ2-7; D possibly matches TRBD1 or TRBD2 (5 bases each). V was clipped by 4 bases and J by 7 bases, with 11 bases between them. Per the germline V gene, CDR1 is MNHEY and CDR2 is SVGAGI. The CDR3 extends over 12 amino acids. The CDR3 reads CASSLLGEEQYF. CDR3 DNA sequence: TGTGCCAGCAGTTTACTAGGGGAAGAGCAGTACTTC.